This T cell receptor (beta chain) was captured in a study of blood T cell repertoires in COVID-19. As for the study in general: Donors in the United States, Italy and Spain gave samples during acute or convalescent COVID-19.

This table comes from immunoSEQ multiplex PCR, and its TCRdb copy is limited to in-frame clones, with some not included. Of 250,000 to 350,000 clones in the sample, about 91% were seen once. This clone was seen a few times. Germline CDR1 LGHNA, CDR2 YSLEER. Trimming at V came to 4 bases and at J to 4 bases, leaving 6 bases not matched to a gene. This CDR3 spans 14 amino acids. The receptor was isolated from a woman aged 55-75 years with acute or convalescent COVID-19. The V and J genes are TRBV4-3 and TRBJ1-2; 7 bases agree with TRBD1. Specimen: peripheral blood. The CDR3 spells CASSPWTGSYGYTF. The CDR3 nucleotides read TGCGCCAGCAGCCCTTGGACAGGCTCCTATGGCTACACCTTC.